This T cell receptor beta chain was sequenced during a study of cytomegalovirus exposure and HLA in healthy donors. Across the study: The approximately 700 first-cohort repertoires shared a platform with the 130 or so validation repertoires, as reported in a later analysis. Study-wide results and caveats: For cytomegalovirus status, the classifier reportedly gave diagnoses with high specificity and sensitivity.

As regards this clone: The target antigen is unknown.

CDR3 length: 17 amino acids. Germline assignment: CDR1 MGHRA and CDR2 YSYEKL. V lost 0 bases and J lost 2, with 14 bases in between. TCRdb's table, derived via immunoSEQ multiplex PCR, lists solely in-frame clones and lacks some. The sample lists about 220,000 clones; almost 90% were seen once. The clonotype was recovered from a woman aged 18-29 years in good health and CMV-seronegative. The rearrangement uses TRBV4-1 and TRBJ1-5; D not resolved. Sequencing was performed on PBMCs. The CDR3 loop is CASSQDPGWEGNQPQHF. Written as DNA, the CDR3 is TGCGCCAGCAGCCAAGACCCGGGATGGGAGGGCAATCAGCCCCAGCATTTT.